This is a list of T cell receptor beta chains from one sample in a study of type 1 regulatory T cells. These receptors' antigens are unknown. TCRdb reanalysed the reads using MiXCR and keeps one entry per CDR3 protein. The sample yields tens of thousands of distinct CDR3 sequences, about a fifth seen once. Sequenced: cultured type 1 regulatory T (Tr1) cells, either the whole culture or a sorted fraction (not recorded which). These receptors were taken from a human donor in good health. Both conserved end residues are part of each CDR3. D genes are given only for firm matches. Clone sizes are given selectively: once, few, many, or a class where the clone is expanded.

size,V,D,J,CDR3,DNA
few,TRBV5-1,TRBD2,TRBJ2-7,CASSHSGSAEQYF,TGCGCCAGCAGCCATAGCGGGAGTGCCGAGCAGTACTTC
many,TRBV5-1,.,TRBJ2-5,CASSLGVAPFQETQYF,TGCGCCAGCAGCTTGGGTGTAGCCCCCTTCCAAGAGACCCAGTACTTC
many,TRBV27,.,TRBJ2-2,CASLGGNTGELFF,TGTGCCAGCCTCGGGGGGAACACCGGGGAGCTGTTTTTT
.,TRBV30,TRBD2,TRBJ2-3,CAWSPIAGSFSTDTQYF,TGTGCCTGGAGTCCGATAGCGGGGTCGTTTAGCACAGATACGCAGTATTTT
many,TRBV2,.,TRBJ1-6,CASSLNGTPNNSPLHF,TGTGCCAGCAGTCTAAACGGGACACCAAATAATTCACCCCTCCACTTT
.,TRBV18,TRBD1,TRBJ2-1,CASSPRQGAGNEQFF,TGTGCCAGCTCACCACGACAGGGGGCAGGCAATGAGCAGTTCTTC
few,TRBV29-1,.,TRBJ2-7,CSVGLPGYEQYF,TGCAGCGTTGGACTTCCGGGGTACGAGCAGTACTTC
.,TRBV20-1,.,TRBJ1-1,CSASDGVTNTEAFF,TGCAGTGCGAGCGACGGGGTAACTAACACTGAAGCTTTCTTT
.,TRBV10-3,TRBD1,TRBJ2-6,CAISAGTVSSGANVLTF,TGTGCCATCAGTGCTGGGACAGTGAGCTCTGGGGCCAACGTCCTGACTTTC
.,TRBV6-5,TRBD2,TRBJ2-1,CASSVVSGTLLDEQFF,TGTGCCAGCAGTGTCGTGAGCGGGACCCTCTTGGATGAGCAGTTCTTC
.,TRBV6-6,TRBD1,TRBJ1-5,CASRTGDQPQHF,TGTGCCAGCCGGACAGGGGATCAGCCCCAGCATTTT
.,TRBV28,.,TRBJ1-3,CVVGTVGNTIYF,TGTGTCGTGGGGACTGTTGGAAACACCATATATTTT
few,TRBV19,.,TRBJ1-5,CASSMGTLNQPQHF,TGTGCCAGTAGTATGGGGACGCTGAATCAGCCCCAGCATTTT
.,TRBV5-1,.,TRBJ2-2,CASSLDAAGELFF,TGCGCCAGCAGCTTGGATGCGGCCGGGGAGCTGTTTTTT
.,TRBV18,.,TRBJ2-3,CASSLRVGSTDTQYF,TGTGCCAGCTCTCTTCGGGTCGGTAGCACAGATACGCAGTATTTT
.,TRBV15,TRBD2,TRBJ2-5,CATSREVSGKEAQYF,TGTGCCACCAGCAGAGAGGTTAGCGGGAAAGAGGCCCAGTACTTC
few,TRBV20-1,.,TRBJ1-2,CSATTRPYGYTF,TGCAGTGCTACTACAAGACCGTATGGCTACACCTTC
few,TRBV12-3/TRBV12-4,.,TRBJ2-3,CASSFSSAAQYF,TGTGCCAGCAGTTTCAGTTCTGCGGCGCAGTATTTT
.,TRBV12-3/TRBV12-4,.,TRBJ1-2,CASSLGSGTNYGYTF,TGTGCCAGCAGTTTAGGTTCGGGGACCAACTATGGCTACACCTTC
.,TRBV20-1,TRBD1,TRBJ1-5,CSAPEPGTGFQAPQHF,TGCAGTGCCCCTGAACCCGGGACAGGGTTTCAGGCGCCCCAGCATTTT